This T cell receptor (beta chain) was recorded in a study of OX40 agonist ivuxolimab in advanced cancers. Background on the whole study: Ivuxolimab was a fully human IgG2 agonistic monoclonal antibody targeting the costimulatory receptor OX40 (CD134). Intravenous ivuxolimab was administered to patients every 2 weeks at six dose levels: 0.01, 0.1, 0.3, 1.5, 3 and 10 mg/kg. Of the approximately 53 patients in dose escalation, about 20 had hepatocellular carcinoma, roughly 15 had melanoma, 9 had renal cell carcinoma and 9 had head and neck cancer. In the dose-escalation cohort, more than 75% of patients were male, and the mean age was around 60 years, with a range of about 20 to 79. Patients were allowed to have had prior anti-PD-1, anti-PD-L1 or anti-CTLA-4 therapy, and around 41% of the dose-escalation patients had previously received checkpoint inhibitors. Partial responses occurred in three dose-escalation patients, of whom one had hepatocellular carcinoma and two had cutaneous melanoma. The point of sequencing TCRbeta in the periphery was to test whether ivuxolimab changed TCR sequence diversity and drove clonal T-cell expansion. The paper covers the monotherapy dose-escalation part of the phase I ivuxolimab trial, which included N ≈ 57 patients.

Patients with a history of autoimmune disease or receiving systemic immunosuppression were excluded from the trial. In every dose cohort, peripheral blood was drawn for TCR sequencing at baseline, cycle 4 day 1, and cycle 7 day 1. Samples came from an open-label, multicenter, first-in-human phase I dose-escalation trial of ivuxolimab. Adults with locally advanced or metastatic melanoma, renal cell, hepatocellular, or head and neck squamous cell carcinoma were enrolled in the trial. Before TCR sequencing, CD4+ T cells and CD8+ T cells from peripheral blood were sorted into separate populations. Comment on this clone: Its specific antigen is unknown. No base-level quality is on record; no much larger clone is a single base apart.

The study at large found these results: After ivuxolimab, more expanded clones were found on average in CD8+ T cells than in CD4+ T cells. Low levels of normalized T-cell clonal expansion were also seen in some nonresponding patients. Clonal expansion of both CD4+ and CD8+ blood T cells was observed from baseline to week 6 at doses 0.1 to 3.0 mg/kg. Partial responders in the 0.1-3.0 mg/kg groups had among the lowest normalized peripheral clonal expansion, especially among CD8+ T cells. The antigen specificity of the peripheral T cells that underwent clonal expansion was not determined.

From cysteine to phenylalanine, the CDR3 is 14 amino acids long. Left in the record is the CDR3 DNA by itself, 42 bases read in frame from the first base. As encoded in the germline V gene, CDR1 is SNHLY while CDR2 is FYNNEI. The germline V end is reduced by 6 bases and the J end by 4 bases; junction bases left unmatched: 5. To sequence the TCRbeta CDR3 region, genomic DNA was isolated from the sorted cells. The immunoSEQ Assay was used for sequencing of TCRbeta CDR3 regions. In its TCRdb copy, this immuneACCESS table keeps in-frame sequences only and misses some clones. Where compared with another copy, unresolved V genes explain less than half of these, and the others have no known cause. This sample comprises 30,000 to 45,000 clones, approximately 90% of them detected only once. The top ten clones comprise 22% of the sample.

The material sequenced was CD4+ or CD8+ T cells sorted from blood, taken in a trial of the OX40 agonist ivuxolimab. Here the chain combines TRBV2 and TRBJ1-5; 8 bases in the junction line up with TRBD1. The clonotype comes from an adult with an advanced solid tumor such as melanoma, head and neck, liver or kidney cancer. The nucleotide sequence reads TGTGCCAGCAGCCGCACAGGGGGAAATCAGCCCCAGCATTTT. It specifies CASSRTGGNQPQHF.